This entry lists 16 T cell receptor beta chains sequenced from one sample in a study of blood T cell repertoires in COVID-19. The data were produced by immunoSEQ multiplex PCR, yet TCRdb's version contains in-frame clones alone and is incomplete. The table lists about 440,000 clones, less than 95% of them singletons. The sequenced sample consisted of PBMCs or T cells enriched from blood (not recorded which). The receptors were gathered from a man aged 18 to 30 who had recovered from COVID-19.

This clone was recorded once. The J gene is TRBJ2-3, the V gene TRBV5-5, with 12 nucleotides matching TRBD2. From germline, CDR1 is SGHKS and CDR2 YYEKEE (reference sequence). The CDR3 is 18 amino acids. The ends lost 1 base at V and 1 base at J; junction bases unmatched: 7. CDR3 protein: CASSLRLAGAWGTDTQYF. CDR3 DNA sequence: TGTGCCAGCAGCTTGCGACTAGCGGGAGCGTGGGGCACAGATACGCAGTATTTT.

This sequence joins TRBV7-2 and TRBJ1-2; no reliable D call. There are 14 residues in the CDR3. The germline gives CDR1 SGHTA, CDR2 FQGNSA. The V gene lost 5 bases and the J gene lost 6 bases, with 16 bases spanning the gap. CDR3 in DNA: TGTGCCAGCAGCACCCGGACGGACGGGGATGGCTACACCTTC. Encoded protein: CASSTRTDGDGYTF.

The chain joins TRBV24-1 to TRBJ2-1, with a weak D call TRBD1 (5 bases). V dropped 4 bases and J dropped 10 bases, with 7 bases sitting between them. The CDR3 runs to 11 residues. CDR1 KGHDR and CDR2 SFDVKD come from the germline V gene. The chain's CDR3 is CATSEGQEQFF. The DNA of the CDR3 is TGTGCCACCAGTGAGGGGCAGGAGCAGTTCTTC.

This clone was observed a few times. The rearrangement uses TRBV13 and TRBJ1-6; TRBD1 matches 7 bases. Germline CDR1 and CDR2: PRHDT and FYEKMQ (reference sequence). V shed 3 bases, J shed 10 bases, and the junction held 6 bases outside the gene matches. The CDR3 is 14 amino acids. CDR3 DNA sequence: TGTGCCAGCAGCTTTTACAGGGGCAGGTCACCCCTCCACTTT. Amino acids: CASSFYRGRSPLHF.

This clone was detected only once. J is TRBJ1-1 and V is TRBV18; maybe TRBD1 (5 bases). V was trimmed by 1 base and J by 2 bases, leaving 14 bases between them. The CDR3 is 16 amino acids. Germline CDR1 and CDR2: KGHSH and LQKENI. CDR3 in DNA: TGTGCCAGCTCACCACTACCGACAGCGACTAACACTGAAGCTTTCTTT. Protein sequence: CASSPLPTATNTEAFF.

This clone was recorded once. The chain recombines TRBV7-2 with TRBJ1-1, with unresolved D. CDR3 length: 14 residues. Germline values: CDR1 SGHTA, CDR2 FQGNSA. Trimming cost V 5 bases and J 0 bases, with 10 bases left between them. CDR3 sequence reads: CASSPPRMNTEAFF. CDR3 coding DNA: TGTGCCAGCAGCCCACCGAGAATGAACACTGAAGCTTTCTTT.

The rearrangement links TRBV5-1 to TRBJ2-7, with TRBD1 matching 8 bases. Germline assignment: CDR1 SGHRS and CDR2 YFSETQ. Trimming took 2 bases from V and 3 from J; bases not matched to a gene: 4. This CDR3 spans 14 amino acids. The CDR3 region has the DNA TGCGCCAGCAGCTTTTTGACAGGGGACTACGAGCAGTACTTC. Its translation: CASSFLTGDYEQYF.

V is TRBV5-1 and J is TRBJ1-4, with 7 bases lining up with TRBD1. The V segment lost 3 bases and the J segment 2 bases; nucleotides outside the gene matches: 13. Per germline, CDR1 SGHRS and CDR2 YFSETQ. This CDR3 is 18 amino acids long. CDR3 region: CASSSGQIHRRTNEKLFF. Here the CDR3 DNA reads TGCGCCAGCAGCTCGGGACAGATACACAGAAGGACTAATGAAAAACTGTTTTTT.

This clone appeared a single time. The chain carries TRBV5-6 and TRBJ2-7; D perhaps matches TRBD1 (6 bases). Germline CDR1 is SGHDT and CDR2 is YYEEEE. Trimming cost V 4 bases and J 3 bases, with 14 bases left between them. CDR3 size: 14 residues. The CDR3 nucleotides are TGTGCCAGCAGCCTACGACAGGCCGTCTACGAGCAGTACTTC. Translating gives CASSLRQAVYEQYF.

The table lists this clone with a count of one. V and J are TRBV19 and TRBJ1-5; 7 nucleotides line up with TRBD1. The V and J ends lost 7 bases and 1 base, in that order; junction bases with no gene match: 7. CDR3 length: 15 residues. Germline CDR1 LNHDA, CDR2 SQIVND (reference sequence). The CDR3 DNA reads as TGTGCCAGTAACCCGACAGGGCTAAGCAATCAGCCCCAGCATTTT. This translates into CASNPTGLSNQPQHF.

The chain links TRBV10-1 to TRBJ1-1; D possibly corresponds to TRBD1 (6 bases). Germline-derived CDR1 and CDR2 are WNHNN and SYGVQD (reference sequence). The CDR3 spans 17 residues. The V end lost 7 bases, the J end lost 7 bases, and 28 bases lay between the germline ends. The CDR3: CASTMRGGRGRANEAFF. The CDR3 coding sequence is TGCGCCAGCACTATGAGGGGGGGAAGGGGAAGGGCCAATGAAGCTTTCTTT.

This clone was seen only once. The chain employs TRBV19 and TRBJ2-5; 7 nucleotides agree with TRBD1. Germline V gene lookup returns CDR1 LNHDA and CDR2 SQIVND (reference sequence). The CDR3 consists of 14 residues. V shed 5 bases and J 5 bases; nucleotides not matched to a gene: 8. In DNA, the CDR3 is TGTGCCAGTAGTGACGACAGGGACGGTGAGACCCAGTACTTC. It specifies CASSDDRDGETQYF.

The chain is built from TRBV2 and TRBJ2-2; TRBD2 matches at 10 bases. CDR3 length: 15 residues. The V and J ends lost 6 bases and 7 bases, in that order; junction bases with no gene match: 8. Germline values: CDR1 SNHLY, CDR2 FYNNEI. The CDR3 DNA reads TGTGCCAGCAGAATTAGCGGGGGGTCTGTCGGGGAGCTGTTTTTT. Protein: CASRISGGSVGELFF.

The chain links TRBV5-4 to TRBJ2-7, with a tentative D call TRBD2 (7 bases). This CDR3 is 13 amino acids long. The germline V gene has CDR1 SGHNT and CDR2 YYREEE (reference sequence). Trimming took off 1 base at V and 10 bases at J, with 15 bases between the two ends. CDR3 residues: CASSLPGGLSQYF. The CDR3 DNA follows: TGTGCCAGCAGCTTGCCGGGGGGCTTGTCCCAGTACTTC.

In nucleotides, the CDR3 is TGTGCCTGGTCCGGGACAGGGGACGAGCAGTACTTC. This gives the protein CAWSGTGDEQYF. The chain couples TRBV30 to TRBJ2-7; 10 bases agree with TRBD1. CDR1 and CDR2 (germline): GTSNPN, SVGIG (reference sequence). This CDR3 is built from 12 residues. The V segment lost 5 bases and the J segment 5 bases; nucleotides outside the gene matches: 3.

The gene calls are TRBV11-3 and TRBJ1-5; no reliable D call. Trimming removed 5 bases at V and 5 bases at J, with 10 bases between. The CDR3 covers 13 residues. CDR1 SGHNT and CDR2 YENEEA come from the germline V gene. The CDR3 is CASSPTPDQPQHF. CDR3 sequence (DNA): TGTGCCAGCAGCCCAACCCCGGATCAGCCCCAGCATTTT.